This is a list of T cell receptor beta chains from one sample in a study of T cells after yellow fever vaccination. TCRdb analysed the 5' RACE reads with MiXCR anew, one entry per CDR3 protein. The table has roughly 300,000 distinct CDR3 sequences, 7% to 10% seen once. The sequenced sample was PBMCs, obtained approximately 47 days after the first yellow fever vaccination. These receptors came from a man younger than 30 who received the YFV17D yellow fever vaccine. Each CDR3 is given with its conserved first and last residue. Each record gives: V gene, D gene, CDR3 protein. D genes are given only for firm matches.

>TRBV20-1|.
CSARVPGGGQYF
>TRBV11-2|.
CASSSNTGIGEQFF
>TRBV28|TRBD1
CASSLTGAGPITPQHF
>TRBV7-2|TRBD1
CASSQRRATGVGETQYF
>TRBV3-1|TRBD2
CASSPRLAGTYNEQFF
>TRBV19|.
CASTSRGQETQYF
>TRBV9|TRBD1
CASSIGQGPYEQYF
>TRBV12-3/TRBV12-4|TRBD2
CASSPTSGGAGYNEQFF
>TRBV12-3/TRBV12-4|.
CASSLAAGLYGYTF
>TRBV11-2|TRBD1
CASSSTRQGWGTEAFF
>TRBV7-2|.
CASSPRAGRGEKLFF
>TRBV6-1|TRBD1
CASSRQGATGELFF
>TRBV7-2|.
CASSQRHGMNTEAFF
>TRBV7-2|.
CASTQPGHIYEQYF
>TRBV20-1|.
CSARDHRDTQYF
>TRBV6-4|TRBD2
CASSEAGGTDTQYF
>TRBV4-3|.
CASSQDWGGYGYTF
>TRBV20-1|.
CSAWGSTDTQYF
>TRBV12-3/TRBV12-4|.
CASSGEREQFF
>TRBV9|TRBD1
CASSLRTGSYNEQFF
>TRBV29-1|TRBD2
CSTDAGGGTDTQYF
>TRBV15|.
CATSRAGSGANVLTF
>TRBV6-5|TRBD1
CASSFRGTGGGEQFF
>TRBV20-1|.
CSARDGMNTEAFF
>TRBV6-5|.
CASSLGRIHTGELFF
>TRBV6-5|.
CASSYPGHNEQFF
>TRBV6-2/TRBV6-3|.
CASSYSTVEQYF
>TRBV20-1|.
CSAKRGGETQYF
>TRBV19|TRBD1
CASSMPRGRAIDSNQPQHF
>TRBV7-2|TRBD1
CASSSGTVNSGNTIYF
>TRBV5-1|.
CASSYTPNRISQETQYF
>TRBV25-1|.
CASSESPAGIGENLFF
>TRBV5-1|TRBD1
CASSVIAPGQGNSPLHF
>TRBV20-1|.
CSARPPNTEAFF
>TRBV25-1|.
CASSEQTGNYGYTF
>TRBV10-3|TRBD1
CAISEGEGTGRGVGYTF
>TRBV5-6|TRBD1
CASSHTGVTGELFF
>TRBV20-1|.
CSARGLGGGTIEF
>TRBV30|.
CAWSWGGSNYGYTF
>TRBV20-1|TRBD2
CSQIALAGLNNEQFF
>TRBV29-1|TRBD2
CSVGRGEDNEQFF
>TRBV12-3/TRBV12-4|.
CASSLVDRGGELFF
>TRBV30|TRBD1
CAWRDRGWNTEAFF
>TRBV5-4|TRBD2
CASSASGGASTDTQYF
>TRBV20-1|TRBD2
CSARDPTSRYEQFF